This T cell receptor (beta chain) was identified in a study of vaccination and CD4 T cells after COVID-19. The treatment is: approximately 9-day PBMC culture with coronavirus spike peptide pools or control peptides (ViraFEST assay). Unexposed donor CD4+ T cells predated the COVID-19 pandemic, collected 2011-2018. Via ViraFEST, peptide pools expanded antigen-specific T cells before TCR sequencing. Fresh IL-2 medium replaced half the culture medium on days 3 and 7. The assay that was used to sequence DNA from cultured CD4+ T cells was the Oncomine TCR Beta short-read assay. TCRdb re-called the PCR reads through MiXCR, storing one row per CDR3 protein. This table holds several thousand distinct CDR3 sequences, about 71% found once. Note on this clonotype: The antigen is not known.

The CDR3 length is 17 residues. Per germline, CDR1 SGHRS and CDR2 YFSETQ. The trim removed 2 bases at V and 7 bases at J, leaving 8 bases unmatched. The sequenced sample was CD4+ T cells from blood, cultured in vitro. V gene TRBV5-1 combines with J gene TRBJ1-6, with TRBD1 identical over 11 bases. The sequence derives from a human donor in good health. Here the CDR3 DNA reads TGCGCCAGCAGCTTATTCACGGGACAGGGGGAAAATTCACCCCTCCACTTT. It translates to CASSLFTGQGENSPLHF.